Listed below are T cell receptor beta chains from one sample, sequenced in a study of blood T cells in healthy people across ages. Via MiXCR, TCRdb re-called the 5' RACE reads, giving one row per CDR3 protein. Among some 1,800,000 distinct CDR3 sequences listed, about two fifths were seen once. What was sequenced was blood. The receptor set was obtained from a human donor in good health. CDR3s include the opening cysteine and the closing phenylalanine or tryptophan. Fields, in order: CDR3 DNA, CDR3 protein, V gene, D gene, J gene, clone size. A D gene is named only where the DNA matches it firmly. Size is stated for part of the rows, as once, few or many counts, or as a class when the clone is expanded.

TGTGCTAGTGGTTTCACAACTAGCGGGGGCTTAGATGAGCAGTTCTTC CASGFTTSGGLDEQFF TRBV12-5 TRBD2 TRBJ2-1 .
TGTGCCAGCAGCTCACGGGTCAGCCAAGAGACCCAGTACTTC CASSSRVSQETQYF TRBV7-2 . TRBJ2-5 .
TGCAGTGCTAGAGGCCCTAGCGGGGGGGTCGGGGAGCAGTACTTC CSARGPSGGVGEQYF TRBV20-1 TRBD2 TRBJ2-7 .
TGCGCCAGCAGCGATGGGGTGTCGACAGGAAAAAACATTCAGTACTTC CASSDGVSTGKNIQYF TRBV5-1 . TRBJ2-4 few
TGCAGTGCTAGGCAGGGGGAAAACATTCAGTTCTTC CSARQGENIQFF TRBV20-1 TRBD1 TRBJ2-1 .
TGTGCCAGCAGCCCCGGTATTGGCTCCTACGAGCAGTACTTC CASSPGIGSYEQYF TRBV28 . TRBJ2-7 few
TGCAGTGCTAGAGAAAGGGGGCGCCCCGAAGCTTTCTTT CSARERGRPEAFF TRBV20-1 TRBD1 TRBJ1-1 .
TGTGCCAGCAGCCATTCCAGGGGTCCAGATACGCAGTATTTT CASSHSRGPDTQYF TRBV7-2 . TRBJ2-3 .
TGCGCCAACAGCTCTAACGGGGCCAACGTCCTGACTTTC CANSSNGANVLTF TRBV5-1 . TRBJ2-6 .
TGTGCCAGCAGCTTATTTAGGGGTTTTCGATCGTACGAGCAGTACTTC CASSLFRGFRSYEQYF TRBV11-1 . TRBJ2-7 .
TGTGCCAGCAGATCCTTCGGACATTCAGATACGCAGTATTTT CASRSFGHSDTQYF TRBV28 . TRBJ2-3 few
TGTGCCAGCAGCCGCAACCTGGGACTATCGTCAGGCGGGGAGCAGTACTTC CASSRNLGLSSGGEQYF TRBV6-2/TRBV6-3 TRBD2 TRBJ2-7 few
TGTGCCAGCAGCTCAACAGGGTTAGGTGGCTACACCTTC CASSSTGLGGYTF TRBV7-9 . TRBJ1-2 few
TGCGCCAGCAGCTCACGAGGGGGTGGTAAGGATGAGCAGTTCTTC CASSSRGGGKDEQFF TRBV5-1 . TRBJ2-1 .
TGTGCCAGCAGGACCCAAACGACAGGGTCTGGAAACACCATATATTTT CASRTQTTGSGNTIYF TRBV6-5 TRBD1 TRBJ1-3 .
TGTGCCAGCGGTAGAGGACAGGGATCGGCAGGCACAGATACGCAGTATTTT CASGRGQGSAGTDTQYF TRBV25-1 TRBD1 TRBJ2-3 .
TGTGCCAGCAGTGCAAGGGGTTCCTACGAGCAGTACTTC CASSARGSYEQYF TRBV6-1 . TRBJ2-7 few
TGTGCCAGCAAACACAGGGAGAACTATGGCTACACCTTC CASKHRENYGYTF TRBV12-3/TRBV12-4 . TRBJ1-2 once
TGTGCCAGCAGCTCGGGACTAGCGGGCGTTAGCACAGATACGCAGTATTTT CASSSGLAGVSTDTQYF TRBV28 TRBD2 TRBJ2-3 .
TGTGCCAGCAGTCCTCCGGGACAGGGGAAGCAGTACTTC CASSPPGQGKQYF TRBV6-5 TRBD1 TRBJ2-7 .
TGCGCCAGCAGCGACCCGGAGGTAGGGTACACTGAAGCTTTCTTT CASSDPEVGYTEAFF TRBV5-1 . TRBJ1-1 .
TGCAGCGTTGATCCAGAAGGAAAACTGTTTTTT CSVDPEGKLFF TRBV29-1 . TRBJ1-4 .
TGTGCCAGCAGCTTGGTGGGGGACCCGGGAGATACGCAGTATTTT CASSLVGDPGDTQYF TRBV5-5 . TRBJ2-3 .
TGTGCCAGCAGTGCCCGGGACAGGGGATCTTCCGAGCAGTTCTTC CASSARDRGSSEQFF TRBV6-4 TRBD1 TRBJ2-1 .
TGCAGTGCTAGGGGCAGGATAACCTACGAGCAGTACTTC CSARGRITYEQYF TRBV20-1 . TRBJ2-7 few